The 8 T cell receptor beta chains in this list originate from one sample, sequenced in a study of blood T cell repertoires in COVID-19. TCRdb's table, derived via immunoSEQ multiplex PCR, lists solely in-frame clones and lacks some. Here the sample spans 270,000 or so clones, roughly 83% being singletons. What was sequenced was peripheral blood. All receptors derive from a human donor with COVID-19, enrolled during active disease. The donor label of this sample is uncertain.

This clone was seen only once. This chain uses TRBV7-2 with TRBJ2-1, with D possibly matching TRBD2 (6 bases). V was clipped by 1 base and J by 2 bases, with 9 bases between them. The length of the CDR3 is 15 residues. In germline, CDR1 is SGHTA, CDR2 FQGNSA. Written as DNA, the CDR3 is TGTGCCAGCAGCTTAGACGGAGGGCCCTACAATGAGCAGTTCTTC. The encoded protein is CASSLDGGPYNEQFF. The full variable domain, its missing parts supplied by reference TRBV7-2 and TRBJ2-1, is GAGVSQSPSNKVTEKGKDVELRCDPISGHTALYWYRQSLGQGLEFLIYFQGNSAPDKSGLPSDRFSAERTGGSVSTLTIQRTQQEDSAVYLCASSLDGGPYNEQFFGPGTRLTVL.

V gene TRBV19 combines with J gene TRBJ2-5, with a weak D call TRBD1 (5 bases). CDR3 length: 13 amino acids. Germline assignment: CDR1 LNHDA and CDR2 SQIVND (reference sequence). V was clipped by 5 bases and J by 5 bases, with 12 bases between them. The CDR3: CASSAQGWETQYF. As DNA, the CDR3 is TGTGCCAGTAGTGCCCAGGGTTGGGAGACCCAGTACTTC.

The J gene is TRBJ2-5, the V gene TRBV19, with a possible D match to TRBD1 (6 bases). The V gene's germline CDR1 is LNHDA and CDR2 SQIVND (reference sequence). The CDR3 sequence is 15 residues long. Trimming removed 3 bases at V and 1 base at J, with 12 bases between. The CDR3: CASSMGRGVQETQYF. The DNA of the CDR3 is TGTGCCAGTAGTATGGGCAGGGGTGTCCAAGAGACCCAGTACTTC.

This chain links TRBV10-3 with TRBJ1-4, with D maybe TRBD1 (5 bases). The V gene's germline CDR1 is ENHRY and CDR2 SYGVKD. Between the trimmed V and J ends, which lost 6 bases and 7 bases, there was a span of 15 bases. The CDR3 runs to 14 residues. The CDR3 DNA reads TGTGCCATCAGGACAGACGGTATTGCTGAAAAACTGTTTTTT. Protein: CAIRTDGIAEKLFF.

CDR3 in amino acids: CSVDMTGGLSTQYF. CDR3 bases: TGCAGCGTTGATATGACGGGGGGCTTAAGTACGCAGTATTTT. The chain recombines TRBV29-1 with TRBJ2-3; tentative D call: TRBD2 (7 bases). Germline V CDR1 and CDR2: SQVTM, ANQGSEA. Trimming left V 3 bases short and J 8 bases short, with 18 bases between. CDR3 size: 14 residues.

The chain couples TRBV29-1 to TRBJ1-2, with 8 bases fitting TRBD1. Germline values: CDR1 SQVTM, CDR2 ANQGSEA. V was pared by 4 bases and J by 5 bases, with 3 bases of the junction left unmatched. There are 12 residues in the CDR3. CDR3 loop: CSVVTGEYGYTF. The CDR3 DNA follows: TGCAGCGTTGTGACAGGGGAGTATGGCTACACCTTC. Drawing the rest from reference TRBV29-1 and TRBJ1-2, the complete variable domain is SAVISQKPSRDICQRGTSLTIQCQVDSQVTMMFWYRQQPGQSLTLIATANQGSEATYESGFVIDKFPISRPNLTFSTLTVSNMSPEDSSIYLCSVVTGEYGYTFGSGTRLTVV.

The gene calls are TRBV11-1 and TRBJ2-1; possibly TRBD1 for D (5 bases). The V end lost 4 bases, the J end lost 4 bases, and 8 bases lay between the germline ends. In germline, CDR1 is SGHAT, CDR2 FQDESV (reference sequence). This CDR3 has 13 residues. This CDR3 is CASSSDRYNEQFF. CDR3 nucleotide sequence: TGTGCCAGCAGCTCCGACAGATACAATGAGCAGTTCTTC.

In DNA form, the CDR3 reads TGCGCCAGCAGCTTGCGATCCTCTGGACTAGCCGATTACTACGAGCAGTACTTC. Residues: CASSLRSSGLADYYEQYF. The chain joins TRBV5-1 to TRBJ2-7, with 8 positions matching TRBD2. Per the germline V gene, CDR1 is SGHRS and CDR2 is YFSETQ. J gave up 3 bases and V 1 base, and 15 bases lay outside the gene matches. CDR3 length: 18 residues.